The 31 T cell receptor beta chains presented below share a single source sample, sequenced in a study of long-term antiretroviral therapy in people with HIV. At survey level, the immunoSEQ assay was run in its v3.0 version. Clones were sequenced by immunoSEQ multiplex PCR, and TCRdb holds only the in-frame ones, with some missing. The sample has about 25,000 clones; roughly 86% are singletons. Sequencing used unsorted PBMCs, obtained 1.9 years after starting antiretroviral therapy. These receptors all come from a woman aged 30 to 39 with HIV.

The rearrangement links TRBV19 to TRBJ1-2; weak D call: TRBD1 (6 bases). Deletions cut 7 bases from V and 6 bases from J, with 12 bases between. The CDR3 spans 12 residues. CDR1 is LNHDA and CDR2 is SQIVND in the germline V gene (reference sequence). The chain's CDR3 is CASTQGIHGYTF. The DNA of the CDR3 is TGTGCCAGTACACAGGGAATCCATGGCTACACCTTC. Based on the CDR3 plus reference TRBV19 and TRBJ1-2, the full variable domain is DGGITQSPKYLFRKEGQNVTLSCEQNLNHDAMYWYRQDPGQGLRLIYYSQIVNDFQKGDIAEGYSVSREKKESFPLTVTSAQKNPTAFYLCASTQGIHGYTFGSGTRLTVV.

The chain links TRBV28 to TRBJ1-1; perhaps TRBD1 as D (6 bases). CDR1 is MDHEN, CDR2 SYDVKM, per germline. The CDR3 has 13 amino acids. Trimming cost V 5 bases and J 4 bases, with 11 bases left between them. CDR3 sequence (DNA): TGTGCCAGCAGTGCTCGGGGGGCCACTGAAGCTTTCTTT. Translated, it gives CASSARGATEAFF.

V gene TRBV18 combines with J gene TRBJ1-1; D gene unclear. CDR1 is KGHSH and CDR2 is LQKENI in the germline V gene. The germline V and J ends were trimmed by 8 bases and 0 bases, with 10 bases remaining between them. The CDR3 has 13 amino acids. The CDR3 region is CASLTNMNTEAFF. The CDR3 DNA reads as TGTGCCAGCCTGACCAACATGAACACTGAAGCTTTCTTT.

This clone was detected only once. J is TRBJ1-1 and V is TRBV30; no clear D. Trimming pared 8 bases from V and 1 base from J, leaving 14 bases between. The CDR3 sequence is 13 residues long. Germline V gene sequence: CDR1 GTSNPN, CDR2 SVGIG (reference sequence). CDR3 sequence: CARWEIRNTEAFF. DNA of the CDR3: TGTGCCCGCTGGGAGATTCGGAACACTGAAGCTTTCTTT. The full variable domain, with the rest looked up from reference TRBV30 and TRBJ1-1, is SQTIHQWPATLVQPVGSPLSLECTVEGTSNPNLYWYRQAAGRGLQLLFYSVGIGQISSEVPQNLSASRPQDRQFILSSKKLLLSDSGFYLCARWEIRNTEAFFGQGTRLTVV.

J is TRBJ2-7 and V is TRBV4-1, with D hard to call. There are 14 residues in the CDR3. Germline CDR1 and CDR2: MGHRA and YSYEKL. V was pared by 5 bases and J by 6 bases, with 17 bases between. The CDR3: CASSSTAPRVEQYF. CDR3 DNA: TGCGCCAGCAGCTCAACTGCCCCAAGGGTCGAGCAGTACTTC.

This chain links TRBV5-6 with TRBJ2-7; D may be TRBD1 (6 bases). Trimming shortened V by 5 bases and J by 5 bases, and 17 bases separated the two germline ends. CDR1 and CDR2 (germline): SGHDT, YYEEEE. There are 14 residues in the CDR3. CDR3 protein: CASSDEGDRNEQYF. The CDR3 coding sequence is TGTGCCAGCAGTGACGAGGGGGATAGGAACGAGCAGTACTTC. Drawing the rest from reference TRBV5-6 and TRBJ2-7, the complete variable domain is DAGVTQSPTHLIKTRGQQVTLRCSPKSGHDTVSWYQQALGQGPQFIFQYYEEEERQRGNFPDRFSGHQFPNYSSELNVNALLLGDSALYLCASSDEGDRNEQYFGPGTRLTVT.

The CDR3 coding sequence is TGCGCCAGCAGCTTCCCAGGGGCAGACATTCAGTACTTC. As protein: CASSFPGADIQYF. The chain has TRBV5-1 and TRBJ2-4; D is possibly TRBD1 (6 bases). V lost 2 bases, J lost 8 bases, and 11 bases lay in between. The germline V gene has CDR1 SGHRS and CDR2 YFSETQ. CDR3 size: 13 residues.

The chain couples TRBV12-2 to TRBJ1-2. TRBV12-2 is a pseudogene locus. CDR3 size: 14 residues. CDR3 loop: CASRPRPPAHGYTF. In DNA form, the CDR3 reads TGTGCAAGTCGCCCGAGACCCCCAGCCCATGGCTACACCTTC.

The chain uses TRBV2 and TRBJ2-3; 12 bases agree with TRBD2. The germline CDR1 and CDR2 sequences are SNHLY and FYNNEI. The CDR3 length is 14 residues. V lost 11 bases to trimming and J lost 2 bases; unmatched junction nucleotides: 5. CDR3 DNA sequence: TGTGCCGGAACTAGCGGGGGGTCCACAGATACGCAGTATTTT. Translation gives CAGTSGGSTDTQYF.

The rearrangement joins TRBV18 to TRBJ2-3, with D tentatively TRBD1 (6 bases). V shed 5 bases and J shed 3 bases, with 12 bases lying between them. The V gene's germline CDR1 is KGHSH and CDR2 LQKENI. The CDR3 runs to 14 residues. The CDR3 protein is CASSNRVATDTQYF. The CDR3 region has the DNA TGTGCCAGCTCAAACAGGGTGGCGACAGATACGCAGTATTTT.

V gene TRBV19 combines with J gene TRBJ1-4; D possibly corresponds to TRBD1 (5 bases). Trimming took 5 bases from V and 4 from J, leaving 20 bases between them. Germline values: CDR1 LNHDA, CDR2 SQIVND (reference sequence). This CDR3 is 17 amino acids long. This CDR3 is CASSPGERGFGNEKLFF. The DNA for the CDR3 is TGTGCCAGTAGTCCTGGAGAGAGGGGTTTCGGTAATGAAAAACTGTTTTTT.

This chain connects TRBV11-2 to TRBJ1-2; 8 bases match TRBD1. The CDR3 has 15 residues. The junction had 9 bases not matched to a gene; V was cut back by 1 base and J by 8 bases. Per germline, CDR1 SGHAT and CDR2 FQNNGV. CDR3 coding DNA: TGTGCCAGCAGCTTAGGCCAGGGGGCGTTTGGGGGCTACACCTTC. The encoded protein is CASSLGQGAFGGYTF.

The rearrangement links TRBV6-6 to TRBJ1-5; 8 nucleotides match TRBD1. J gave up 4 bases and V 8 bases, and 7 bases lay outside the gene matches. The germline V gene has CDR1 MNHNY and CDR2 SVGAGI (reference sequence). The CDR3 runs to 14 residues. CDR3 coding DNA: TGTGCCAGCCGGACAGGGTGGCGTAATCAGCCCCAGCATTTT. Its translation is CASRTGWRNQPQHF.

This clone has just a few counts. This sequence joins TRBV2 and TRBJ1-2; TRBD1 might be the D (5 bases). This CDR3 comprises 11 residues. The ends were cut back, 10 bases at V and 8 bases at J, with 14 bases in the middle. From germline, CDR1 is SNHLY and CDR2 FYNNEI. The CDR3 DNA sequence: TGTGCCATTCTTTCCAGGGAAGGCTACACCTTC. It yields the protein CAILSREGYTF.

The J gene is TRBJ1-1, the V gene TRBV19; D uncertain. Trimming cost V 3 bases and J 1 base, with 6 bases left between them. Germline loops: CDR1 LNHDA, CDR2 SQIVND (reference sequence). This CDR3 spans 13 amino acids. CDR3 region: CASSINKNTEAFF. Here the CDR3 DNA reads TGTGCCAGTAGTATTAACAAGAACACTGAAGCTTTCTTT.

The chain employs TRBV19 and TRBJ1-1; the D gene is possibly TRBD1 (5 bases). This CDR3 comprises 16 residues. CDR1 LNHDA and CDR2 SQIVND come from the germline V gene (reference sequence). V was clipped by 5 bases and J by 0 bases, with 16 bases between them. The CDR3 region has the DNA TGTGCCAGTAGTTTTGGGACGGCCGTTTTGAACACTGAAGCTTTCTTT. The encoded protein is CASSFGTAVLNTEAFF.

The chain employs TRBV19 and TRBJ1-5; no clear D gene. The CDR3 totals 14 residues. The V gene lost 3 bases and the J gene lost 9 bases, with 15 bases spanning the gap. Germline assignment: CDR1 LNHDA and CDR2 SQIVND (reference sequence). CDR3 bases: TGTGCCAGTAGTATCAACCCCGGTGCTCGGCCCCAGCATTTT. Its translation is CASSINPGARPQHF.

This chain uses TRBV6-6 with TRBJ1-1; D possibly corresponds to TRBD1 (5 bases). V was cut by 8 bases and J by 4 bases, with 14 bases left in between. CDR1 and CDR2 (germline): MNHNY, SVGAGI (reference sequence). The CDR3 consists of 13 residues. CDR3 nucleotides: TGTGCCAGCCGCCCAATGGGGCGCACTGAAGCTTTCTTT. It codes for CASRPMGRTEAFF.

The rearrangement uses TRBV30 and TRBJ1-2; possibly TRBD1 for D (6 bases). CDR3 length: 12 residues. Germline loops: CDR1 GTSNPN, CDR2 SVGIG (reference sequence). The germline V and J ends were trimmed by 8 bases and 7 bases, with 17 bases remaining between them. Here the CDR3 reads CAQGGTASGYTF. The CDR3, as DNA: TGTGCCCAAGGGGGGACCGCAAGTGGCTACACCTTC. The complete variable domain, with remaining parts taken from reference TRBV30 and TRBJ1-2, reads SQTIHQWPATLVQPVGSPLSLECTVEGTSNPNLYWYRQAAGRGLQLLFYSVGIGQISSEVPQNLSASRPQDRQFILSSKKLLLSDSGFYLCAQGGTASGYTFGSGTRLTVV.

The CDR3 bases are TGTGCCAGCAGTTTACAGGGGAGCTATGGCTACACCTTC. Translated: CASSLQGSYGYTF. V and J are TRBV6-1 and TRBJ1-2, with 7 positions matching TRBD1. Germline V CDR1 and CDR2: MNHNS, SASEGT. The V gene end was trimmed by 5 bases and the J gene end by 4 bases; junction bases not matched to a gene: 4. This CDR3 region has 13 residues.

A few counts support this clone. The chain is built from TRBV6-1 and TRBJ1-2; a possible D gene is TRBD1 (5 bases). Between the trimmed V and J ends, which lost 6 bases and 4 bases, there was a span of 18 bases. Germline V gives CDR1 MNHNS, CDR2 SASEGT. The CDR3 is made up of 15 amino acids. CDR3 loop: CASSFSTDTIYGYTF. For the CDR3, the DNA is TGTGCCAGCAGCTTCTCGACAGATACAATCTATGGCTACACCTTC.

The chain joins TRBV6-1 to TRBJ2-1; D is ambiguous. Per the germline V gene, CDR1 is MNHNS and CDR2 is SASEGT. V gave up 8 bases and J gave up 6 bases, with 14 bases separating them. The CDR3 totals 13 residues. In nucleotides, the CDR3 is TGTGCCAGCGTCACGGGCCCCTCCAATGAGCAGTTCTTC. This gives the protein CASVTGPSNEQFF.

The chain employs TRBV19 and TRBJ1-2; weak D call: TRBD1 (5 bases). Germline V gene lookup returns CDR1 LNHDA and CDR2 SQIVND (reference sequence). The CDR3 totals 12 residues. Between the trimmed V and J ends, which lost 6 bases and 4 bases, there was a span of 9 bases. CDR3: CASSAGPYGYTF. CDR3 in DNA: TGTGCCAGTAGCGCAGGGCCCTATGGCTACACCTTC.

Only one count was recorded for this clone. V usage is TRBV4-1 and J usage is TRBJ1-3, with D uncertain. Per germline, CDR1 MGHRA and CDR2 YSYEKL. V was clipped by 6 bases and J by 0 bases, with 9 bases between them. The CDR3 covers 14 residues. The CDR3 here is CASSTGSSGNTIYF. As DNA, the CDR3 is TGCGCCAGCAGTACGGGGTCCTCTGGAAACACCATATATTTT.

The chain recombines TRBV9 with TRBJ1-1; the D gene is possibly TRBD1 (5 bases). V dropped 4 bases and J dropped 0 bases, with 13 bases sitting between them. The CDR3 loop spans 15 amino acids. Per the germline V gene, CDR1 is SGDLS and CDR2 is YYNGEE. The CDR3 DNA sequence: TGTGCCAGCAGCCGGGACGGCTTCATGAACACTGAAGCTTTCTTT. Its translation is CASSRDGFMNTEAFF.

This chain's CDR3 is CASSEATRSHEQYF. The CDR3, as DNA: TGTGCCAGCAGTGAAGCGACCAGGAGCCACGAGCAGTACTTC. This chain links TRBV2 with TRBJ2-7; D is unclear. This CDR3 spans 14 amino acids. Germline CDR1 and CDR2: SNHLY and FYNNEI. V lost 0 bases and J 5 bases, leaving 11 bases between the germline ends.

The gene calls are TRBV5-5 and TRBJ1-5, with 10 nucleotides matching TRBD1. This CDR3 is built from 15 residues. Germline V gene sequence: CDR1 SGHKS, CDR2 YYEKEE (reference sequence). J gave up 4 bases and V 0 bases, and 1 base lay outside the gene matches. CDR3 protein: CASSLEDRGNQPQHF. The CDR3 region has the DNA TGTGCCAGCAGCTTGGAGGACAGGGGGAATCAGCCCCAGCATTTT.

This rearrangement joins TRBV30 to TRBJ2-7, with 11 bases identical to TRBD1. Trimming took 8 bases from V and 7 from J; bases not matched to a gene: 10. Per germline, CDR1 GTSNPN and CDR2 SVGIG (reference sequence). This CDR3 contains 13 residues. The DNA for the CDR3 is TGTGCCGGACAAGGACAGGGGGCATTTGAGCAGTACTTC. This sequence encodes CAGQGQGAFEQYF.

In nucleotides, the CDR3 is TGCAGCGTACCCCCCCGCGGGACTGAAGCTTTCTTT. Amino acid sequence: CSVPPRGTEAFF. The chain couples TRBV29-1 to TRBJ1-1; D is unclear. Germline V lookup: CDR1 SQVTM, CDR2 ANQGSEA. CDR3 length: 12 amino acids. V was trimmed by 6 bases and J by 5 bases, leaving 13 bases between them.

This clone was seen just once. This sequence joins TRBV5-4 and TRBJ1-2, with TRBD1 as a possible D gene (5 bases). The V end lost 0 bases, the J end lost 0 bases, and 18 bases lay between the germline ends. Germline V gene lookup returns CDR1 SGHNT and CDR2 YYREEE (reference sequence). The CDR3 has 18 amino acids. CDR3 amino acids: CASSLDPPGRSSNYGYTF. The CDR3 nucleotides are TGTGCCAGCAGCTTGGATCCCCCGGGACGGAGTTCTAACTATGGCTACACCTTC. Full variable domain (missing parts from reference TRBV5-4 and TRBJ1-2): ETGVTQSPTHLIKTRGQQVTLRCSSQSGHNTVSWYQQALGQGPQFIFQYYREEENGRGNFPPRFSGLQFPNYSSELNVNALELDDSALYLCASSLDPPGRSSNYGYTFGSGTRLTVV.

The sample holds one count of this clone. V is TRBV7-2 and J is TRBJ2-6; D is uncertain. Germline V lookup: CDR1 SGHTA, CDR2 FQGNSA. The CDR3 is 13 amino acids. V was cut by 7 bases and J by 0 bases, with 4 bases left in between. CDR3 region: CASTPSGANVLTF. The DNA of the CDR3 is TGTGCCAGCACGCCCTCTGGGGCCAACGTCCTGACTTTC.